What follows is one T cell receptor beta chain and its context. Its antigen is unknown. No base quality values were provided; no much bigger clone lies one nucleotide off. The record originates from a study of blood T cells in healthy people across ages (dated by TCRdb to the mid-2010s). A note on the overall study: Template switching captured roughly one uniquely barcoded TCR beta cDNA molecule per two T cells in model experiments. Using the same blood draw, the study looked at two additional independent replicas of 1 million unique cDNA reads for two donors, one aged 18 to 30 and the other aged 80 or older. Age-related changes in TCR beta repertoire diversity were measured in the study by deep sequencing normalized with unique cDNA molecular identifiers. Donors were grouped into four age groups: young (average 16 years), middle-aged (around 39), aged (around 56) and long-lived (around 82). To avoid experimental bias, donors of different ages were spread randomly across the sequencing lanes.

The paper as a whole reports these results and caveats: Estimates of total diversity based on one million sequenced T cells were considered lower bounds and underestimates. Because profiling used bulk unsorted PBMCs, naive and antigen-experienced compartments could not be compared conclusively. There was a strong correlation between observed TCR beta diversity and the percentage of naive T cells measured by flow cytometry. Observed TCR beta diversity per million T cells fell roughly linearly with age, and a significant reduction was already apparent by age approximately 41. Because the CMV infection status of the donors was unknown, age-related changes in expanded clonotypes may potentially have been confounded. The long-lived group showed more naive CD4+ T cells, fewer expanded clones and increased TCR diversity than the aged group, suggesting age selection.

Donors were 39 systemically healthy Caucasian individuals from Russia aged roughly 6 to 95 years. Approximately 10 milliliters of peripheral blood were collected from each donor into EDTA-treated Vacutainer tubes. Ficoll-Paque density-gradient centrifugation was used to isolate PBMCs, with at least 6.5 million per sample. Trizol reagent was used to extract total RNA from the PBMCs, yielding at least 6 micrograms per sample. The percentages of naive CD45RAhigh/CD27high T cells were determined by flow cytometry on a PBMC aliquot from every donor. The method was 5' RACE. Sequencing instrument: Illumina HiSeq 2500. A second PCR of roughly 6 to 11 cycles was run with a J-beta primer mix and a sample-barcoded 5' primer. Each TCR beta cDNA molecule received a unique molecular identifier from a template-switch 5' adaptor carrying 12 random nucleotides. Each sample yielded at least 3 million CDR3-containing paired-end reads. First-strand cDNA synthesis was performed from all RNA using the Mint cDNA synthesis kit, with priming by a TRBC-specific oligonucleotide. Following uracil-DNA glycosylase treatment, a first 18-cycle PCR with universal primers M1SS and BC2_uni_R was performed on all cDNA. The original methods were these. For normalization, 1 million high-quality reads, each with a distinct molecular identifier, were randomly selected from each sample. Instead of being binned into consensus sequences, reads that shared molecular identifiers were thrown out. MiTCR, run with a Q25 quality threshold and the strictest error-elimination algorithm, handled CDR3 identification, clonotype clustering and error correction. A nonparametric unseen species model with Euler transformation was used to estimate lower-bound total TCR beta diversity. The public reads were quality trimmed at Q25 with fastp and then assembled into clones with MiXCR by TCRdb, keeping productive beta chains. Under each unique CDR3 protein, matching rows form one entry showing the most common genes and DNA. TCRdb's processing, not the authors', yielded these V and J calls. This sample holds some 1.5 million distinct CDR3 sequences; roughly 27% were observed only once. The ten largest clonotypes hold 7.7% of the sample.

As encoded in the germline V gene (reference sequence), CDR1 is DFQATT while CDR2 is SNEGSKA. Trimming accounts for 5 bases at V and 11 bases at J, while the number of junction bases matched to no gene is 9. Measured from the cysteine to the phenylalanine, the CDR3 is 15 residues long. The entry retains the CDR3 DNA only, 45 bases that are in frame from base 1. The sequence was collected from a young woman in good health. The rearranged segments are TRBV20-1 and TRBJ2-1; 16 bases in the junction line up with TRBD2. What was sequenced was blood. CDR3 sequence: CSARGLAGGPGQQFF. The DNA is TGCAGTGCTCGGGGACTAGCGGGAGGGCCTGGTCAGCAGTTCTTC.